The 25 T cell receptor beta chains below were found in one sample sequenced in a study of OX40 agonist ivuxolimab in advanced cancers. Only in-frame clones appear in the TCRdb table, and some are missing; sequencing was by immunoSEQ multiplex PCR. The top ten clones hold 1.5% to 2% of a sample with more than 80,000 clones, roughly nine tenths of them seen once. Sequenced here: CD4+ or CD8+ T cells sorted from blood, sampled in a trial of the OX40 agonist ivuxolimab. These receptors were taken from an adult with an advanced solid tumor such as melanoma, head and neck, liver or kidney cancer.

The gene calls are TRBV4-1 and TRBJ1-3; TRBD1 matches 8 bases. V lost 6 bases to trimming and J lost 0 bases; unmatched junction nucleotides: 7. The germline gives CDR1 MGHRA, CDR2 YSYEKL. There are 16 residues in the CDR3. CDR3 coding DNA: TGCGCCAGCAGGCTAACAGGGGGGGACTCTGGAAACACCATATATTTT. Translation: CASRLTGGDSGNTIYF.

The CDR3 is CASRTGTANYGYTF. In DNA form, the CDR3 reads TGTGCCAGCAGGACCGGGACCGCAAACTATGGCTACACCTTC. The chain combines TRBV28 with TRBJ1-2; D possibly corresponds to TRBD1 (5 bases). The CDR3 has 14 residues. The V end lost 6 bases, the J end lost 2 bases, and 13 bases lay between the germline ends. Germline CDR1 is MDHEN and CDR2 is SYDVKM.

The gene calls are TRBV7-9 and TRBJ1-2, with D possibly being TRBD1 (6 bases). The CDR3 spans 15 residues. Trimming removed 5 bases from V and 2 bases from J, with 15 bases in between. Germline-derived CDR1 and CDR2 are SEHNR and FQNEAQ (reference sequence). Here the CDR3 reads CASSPYGQLNYGYTF. The CDR3 DNA reads TGTGCCAGCAGCCCTTACGGACAGCTCAACTATGGCTACACCTTC.

The rearrangement joins TRBV5-5 to TRBJ1-2; D remains ambiguous. Germline V gene data show CDR1 as SGHKS and CDR2 as YYEKEE (reference sequence). The CDR3 covers 14 residues. V was pared by 0 bases and J by 2 bases, with 8 bases between. The CDR3 spells CASSLDNLNYGYTF. For the CDR3, the DNA is TGTGCCAGCAGCTTGGACAACTTGAACTATGGCTACACCTTC.

The chain recombines TRBV4-3 with TRBJ2-5; 12 bases are a match to TRBD1. V shed 4 bases, J shed 5 bases, and the junction held 14 bases outside the gene matches. This CDR3 comprises 18 residues. CDR1 LGHNA and CDR2 YSLEER come from the germline V gene. The CDR3 loop reads CASSRGLTGTGGTETQYF. CDR3 in DNA: TGCGCCAGCAGCCGTGGGCTCACCGGGACAGGGGGCACGGAGACCCAGTACTTC.

This clone was seen more than once but under ten times. The chain carries TRBV4-1 and TRBJ1-6; D gene unclear. Between the trimmed V and J ends, which lost 5 bases and 6 bases, there was a span of 11 bases. The germline CDR1 and CDR2 sequences are MGHRA and YSYEKL. The CDR3 spans 14 residues. The CDR3 DNA reads TGCGCCAGCAGCTCTTGGGAGTCTAATTCACCCCTCCACTTT. Protein: CASSSWESNSPLHF.

This clone was detected only a few times. At one of its ends the junction is not consistent with the germline gene, which may arise from a read error. This chain connects TRBV7-7 to TRBJ2-2, with a tentative D call TRBD2 (6 bases). This CDR3 contains 14 residues. Germline CDR1 reads SSHAT; CDR2 reads FNYEAQ (reference sequence). CDR3 nucleotide sequence: TGTGCTAGCAGCCGGACTACTAACACCGGGGAGCTGTTTTTT. Amino acids: CASSRTTNTGELFF.

The chain is built from TRBV25-1 and TRBJ2-3; weak D call: TRBD2 (6 bases). The CDR3 runs 13 residues. Germline V gene sequence: CDR1 MGHDK, CDR2 SYGVNS. V was trimmed by 4 bases and J by 8 bases, leaving 13 bases between them. In DNA form, the CDR3 reads TGTGCCAGCAGTGCCGGGGGACTTGGTACGCAGTATTTT. Translating it yields CASSAGGLGTQYF.

This clone was picked up one time. The chain recombines TRBV14 with TRBJ2-2; 12 bases map to TRBD1. In germline, CDR1 is SGHDN, CDR2 FVKESK. The CDR3 is 16 amino acids. Trimming cost V 1 base and J 6 bases; bases outside gene matches: 3. In nucleotides, the CDR3 is TGTGCCAGCAGCCAAGTATGGGACAGGGGGCCCGGGGAGCTGTTTTTT. Its protein product is CASSQVWDRGPGELFF. Full variable domain (rest looked up from reference TRBV14 and TRBJ2-2): EAGVTQFPSHSVIEKGQTVTLRCDPISGHDNLYWYRRVMGKEIKFLLHFVKESKQDESGMPNNRFLAERTGGTYSTLKVQPAELEDSGVYFCASSQVWDRGPGELFFGEGSRLTVL.

This clone has just a few counts. The rearrangement uses TRBV7-9 and TRBJ2-7; 7 bases fit TRBD1. V gave up 8 bases and J gave up 2 bases; unmatched junction bases: 6. Germline V gene lookup returns CDR1 SEHNR and CDR2 FQNEAQ (reference sequence). The CDR3 consists of 13 residues. The CDR3 nucleotides are TGTGCCAGCGGAGAGACAGGGACCTACGAGCAGTACTTC. Protein product: CASGETGTYEQYF. The variable domain in full, with the rest retrieved from reference TRBV7-9 and TRBJ2-7, is DTGVSQNPRHKITKRGQNVTFRCDPISEHNRLYWYRQTLGQGPEFLTYFQNEAQLEKSRLLSDRFSAERPKGSFSTLEIQRTEQGDSAMYLCASGETGTYEQYFGPGTRLTVT.

V and J are TRBV27 and TRBJ2-1; TRBD2 aligns across 8 bases. CDR1 and CDR2 from the germline V gene are MNHEY and SMNVEV (reference sequence). Trimming removed 6 bases from V and 7 bases from J; junction bases left unmatched: 5. This CDR3 spans 13 amino acids. The CDR3 spells CASSWTSLNEQFF. In nucleotides, the CDR3 is TGTGCCAGCAGCTGGACTAGCCTGAATGAGCAGTTCTTC.

This chain joins TRBV27 and TRBJ2-1, with TRBD2 as a possible D gene (5 bases). CDR3 size: 15 residues. The germline CDR1 and CDR2 sequences are MNHEY and SMNVEV (reference sequence). Trimming took 2 bases from V and 0 from J, leaving 8 bases between them. CDR3 in amino acids: CASSLAGNSYNEQFF. CDR3 coding DNA: TGTGCCAGCAGTTTAGCGGGTAACTCCTACAATGAGCAGTTCTTC.

The CDR3 sequence: CASGRGPGYTF. CDR3 DNA sequence: TGTGCCAGCGGCAGGGGCCCTGGCTACACCTTC. The J gene is TRBJ1-2, the V gene TRBV28; TRBD1 might be the D (6 bases). Germline CDR1 reads MDHEN; CDR2 reads SYDVKM. CDR3 length equals 11 residues. With 8 bases removed from V and 7 bases from J, the gap between germline ends came to 11 bases.

The chain is built from TRBV21-1 and TRBJ2-7. TRBV21-1 is reported as a pseudogene. The CDR3 totals 14 residues. The CDR3 loop reads CASSNQGYSYEQYF. CDR3 coding DNA: TGTGCCAGCAGCAACCAAGGCTACTCCTACGAGCAGTACTTC.

The chain couples TRBV28 to TRBJ2-5; 9 bases match TRBD2. The J call is doubtful: the DNA matches TRBJ2-7 better. The CDR3 has 15 amino acids. Germline V lookup: CDR1 MDHEN, CDR2 SYDVKM. The CDR3 protein is CASRTQASGNYEQYF. The CDR3 DNA sequence: TGTGCCAGCAGGACCCAGGCTAGCGGGAACTACGAGCAGTACTTC.

The chain joins TRBV7-2 to TRBJ1-1, with a possible D match to TRBD1 (5 bases). The CDR3 has 15 residues. Trimming removed 2 bases at V and 1 base at J, with 11 bases between. The germline V gene has CDR1 SGHTA and CDR2 FQGNSA. CDR3: CASSLQGLGNTEAFF. The CDR3 DNA follows: TGTGCCAGCAGCTTACAGGGCCTGGGGAACACTGAAGCTTTCTTT.

The chain carries TRBV19 and TRBJ2-1; 7 nucleotides line up with TRBD1. This CDR3 is 15 amino acids long. J gave up 7 bases and V 2 bases, and 8 bases lay outside the gene matches. From germline, CDR1 is LNHDA and CDR2 SQIVND (reference sequence). CDR3 loop: CASSILTGLGNEQFF. Here the CDR3 DNA reads TGTGCCAGTAGTATATTGACAGGGCTGGGGAATGAGCAGTTCTTC. The complete variable domain, with remaining parts taken from reference TRBV19 and TRBJ2-1, reads DGGITQSPKYLFRKEGQNVTLSCEQNLNHDAMYWYRQDPGQGLRLIYYSQIVNDFQKGDIAEGYSVSREKKESFPLTVTSAQKNPTAFYLCASSILTGLGNEQFFGPGTRLTVL.

The chain joins TRBV12-5 to TRBJ2-1, with 8 bases that match TRBD2. The germline V gene has CDR1 LGHNT and CDR2 FRNRAP. This CDR3 contains 14 residues. V shed 2 bases and J 13 bases; nucleotides not matched to a gene: 10. CDR3 coding DNA: TGTGCTAGTGGTTTGTTTACCGGGACTAGTACCCAGTTCTTC. This codes for CASGLFTGTSTQFF.

This clone was detected only once. V and J are TRBV4-1 and TRBJ2-1; 8 nucleotides align to TRBD1. The CDR3 runs 19 residues. After removal of 4 bases from V and 1 base from J, the junction contained 15 bases not matched to a gene. CDR1 MGHRA and CDR2 YSYEKL come from the germline V gene. CDR3 sequence (DNA): TGCGCCAGCAGCCGGGGCCGGGACAGGCGTCCCCAATCCTACAATGAGCAGTTCTTC. It translates to CASSRGRDRRPQSYNEQFF.

The chain recombines TRBV18 with TRBJ2-2; unclear D gene. The CDR3 runs to 14 residues. Germline lookup yields CDR1 KGHSH and CDR2 LQKENI. Trimming removed 1 base from V and 6 bases from J, with 9 bases in between. CDR3 in DNA: TGTGCCAGCTCACCACGGGAAGGGTCCGGGGAGCTGTTTTTT. Encoded protein: CASSPREGSGELFF.

The rearrangement joins TRBV18 to TRBJ1-4; D unresolved. Germline values: CDR1 KGHSH, CDR2 LQKENI. The germline V and J ends were trimmed by 6 bases and 7 bases, with 9 bases remaining between them. CDR3 length equals 12 residues. The CDR3 region is CASSFYSEKLFF. CDR3 in DNA: TGTGCCAGCTCGTTTTACAGTGAAAAACTGTTTTTT.

The J gene is TRBJ2-7, the V gene TRBV7-2, with TRBD2 matching 7 bases. Germline CDR1 is SGHTA and CDR2 is FQGNSA. CDR3 length: 17 amino acids. The V and J ends lost 5 bases and 1 base, in that order; junction bases with no gene match: 14. CDR3 nucleotides: TGTGCCAGCAGCCCCTCCCTCAGCGGGATAGGGTCCTACGAGCAGTACTTC. Translating gives CASSPSLSGIGSYEQYF. The full variable domain, completed using reference TRBV7-2 and TRBJ2-7, is GAGVSQSPSNKVTEKGKDVELRCDPISGHTALYWYRQSLGQGLEFLIYFQGNSAPDKSGLPSDRFSAERTGGSVSTLTIQRTQQEDSAVYLCASSPSLSGIGSYEQYFGPGTRLTVT.

V gene TRBV2 combines with J gene TRBJ2-6; possible D gene TRBD1, 5 bases. CDR3 size: 16 residues. CDR1 and CDR2 (germline): SNHLY, FYNNEI. Trimming stripped 7 bases from V and 4 bases from J, with 17 bases between. The CDR3 is CASTRQPLEGANVLTF. The CDR3 DNA reads TGTGCCAGCACCAGACAGCCCCTGGAAGGGGCCAACGTCCTGACTTTC.

V usage is TRBV18 and J usage is TRBJ2-3; 8 nucleotides align to TRBD1. V lost 10 bases and J lost 2; bases outside the gene matches: 11. The CDR3 sequence is 15 residues long. CDR1 and CDR2 (germline): KGHSH, LQKENI. The CDR3 loop is CANSPTGATTDTQYF. The DNA for the CDR3 is TGTGCCAACTCCCCGACAGGGGCCACCACAGATACGCAGTATTTT.

J is TRBJ1-5 and V is TRBV5-4; 9 nucleotides agree with TRBD1. Per germline, CDR1 SGHNT and CDR2 YYREEE (reference sequence). J lost 7 bases, V lost 2 bases, and 4 bases had no gene match. The length of the CDR3 is 14 residues. CDR3 bases: TGTGCCAGCAGCTTACAGGGGGCATTCCAGCCCCAGCATTTT. Protein sequence: CASSLQGAFQPQHF.